The rows below give T cell receptor beta chains drawn from one sample of a study of blood T cell repertoires in COVID-19. Generated by immunoSEQ multiplex PCR, the TCRdb table keeps only in-frame clones and is missing some. Of about 200,000 clones in the sample, 70% to 85% are singletons; the top ten hold approximately 13%. Sample: peripheral blood. These receptors originate from a human donor in a cohort sampled during active COVID-19. Both conserved end residues are part of each CDR3. The D gene is left open where the match is weak. A row's size may be missing; if present it is once, few, many or a size class.

. 14 TRBD1 TRBJ1-5 TRBV29-1 TGCAGCGTCGGGACAGGATATAGCAATCAGCCCCAGCATTTT CSVGTGYSNQPQHF
. 14 TRBD1 TRBJ1-1 TRBV28 TGTGCCAGCAGCAGGGACAGGGGGAACACTGAAGCTTTCTTT CASSRDRGNTEAFF
once 13 . TRBJ2-5 TRBV11-2 TGTGCCAGCAGCTTAGACAGGGTTCAGGACCAGTACTTC CASSLDRVQDQYF
. 14 . TRBJ1-4 TRBV29-1 TGCAGCGCTTCCTCACGGGCAACTAATGAAAAACTGTTTTTT CSASSRATNEKLFF
. 16 . TRBJ1-5 TRBV6-5 TGTGCCAGTAGTTCCTCCGGACAGCGAAACAATCAGCCCCAGCATTTT CASSSSGQRNNQPQHF
. 13 . TRBJ2-7 TRBV6-1 TGTGCCAGCAGTGACAACAGGGTGAGGGAGCAGTACTTC CASSDNRVREQYF
. 17 . TRBJ2-7 TRBV21-1 TGTGCCAGCAGCAAACTTGTCTCGGGGTTTGGAACCTACGAGCAGTACTTC CASSKLVSGFGTYEQYF
. 14 TRBD1 TRBJ1-1 TRBV6-5 TGTGCCAGCAGTTACGGGGACAGGGACACTGAAGCTTTCTTT CASSYGDRDTEAFF
. 17 TRBD1 TRBJ1-2 TRBV20-1 TGCAGTGCTAGTGTTGGCGCAGGGGGCCTCCAGGCATATGGCTACACCTTC CSASVGAGGLQAYGYTF
. 13 . TRBJ2-1 TRBV6-4 TGTGCCAGCAGTGAGAAGGGAGAACATGAGCAGTTCTTC CASSEKGEHEQFF
. 14 . TRBJ2-1 TRBV9 TGTGCCAGCAGCTTTGCGAGCTCCTACAATGAGCAGTTCTTC CASSFASSYNEQFF
. 15 TRBD1 TRBJ2-7 TRBV28 TGTGCCAGCTCAGGGTCAGGGGGCGCTACCTACGAGCAGTACTTC CASSGSGGATYEQYF
. 15 TRBD1 TRBJ2-7 TRBV9 TGTGCCAGCAGCGAGACTTGGGACAGCCGCTACGAGCAGTACTTC CASSETWDSRYEQYF
. 17 . TRBJ2-3 TRBV7-2 TGTGCCAGCAGCTTAGCAAGGTTTGGGAGGTTCACAGATACGCAGTATTTT CASSLARFGRFTDTQYF
. 14 . TRBJ2-2 TRBV7-7 TGTGCCAGCAGCGCCGGGACGAACACCGGGGAGCTGTTTTTT CASSAGTNTGELFF
. 15 . TRBJ2-3 TRBV7-2 TGTGCCAGCAGCTCGGACTACTTGACCACAGATACGCAGTATTTT CASSSDYLTTDTQYF
. 16 TRBD2 TRBJ2-7 TRBV11-2 TGTGCCAGCAGCTTAATCCGGGCTAGCGGATTATACGAGCAGTACTTC CASSLIRASGLYEQYF
. 12 . TRBJ1-1 TRBV27 TGTGCCAGCAGTCTCACAGGGAGTGAAGCTTTCTTT CASSLTGSEAFF